Included here is one TCR beta chain sequence, with context. There is no known antigen for this receptor. No quality values exist for individual bases; no much larger clone is one base distant. CD4+ T cells from unexposed donors were collected before the COVID-19 pandemic (2011-2018). Naive and memory CD4+ T cells were separated from cryopreserved PBMCs by CD4 enrichment followed by EasySep naive CD4+ T cell enrichment. The leukapheresis product for the unexposed donors was obtained through commercial purchase. Ficoll-Paque PLUS gradient centrifugation was used to isolate PBMCs from leukapheresis product or whole blood. PBMCs were either used fresh in the expansion assay or cryopreserved at -140 degrees C. The QIAamp Micro DNA Kit was used to extract genomic DNA from the CD4+ T cells. This record comes from a study of CD4 T cells in relation to SARS-CoV-2 and coronaviruses (dated by TCRdb to about 2021). With regard to the full study: Using patient-derived lymphoblastoid cell lines, the shared crossreactive spike epitopes were mapped to their HLA restriction. At the level of individual TCR clonotypes, the study evaluated whether memory CD4+ T cells crossreact between the spike proteins of SARS-CoV-2 and those of common cold coronaviruses. The Adaptive Biotechnologies TCR-sequencing kit was used to sequence samples from a few pre-COVID donors and the naive versus memory experiments, whereas other data were Illumina-based. A different, Illumina-based TCR-beta assay was used to sequence expansion assays from other donors in the study. The study at large found these results: No donor contributed both pre-pandemic and post-infection samples, which limited tracing the source of pre-existing responses. Roughly 64% of donors had memory CD4+ clonotypes that crossrecognized SARS-CoV-2 and at least one common cold coronavirus spike. Sequencing of naive versus memory cells indicated that the assay detects memory recall responses, not primary responses primed during culture. Small numbers of patients and of tested TCRs limited the study. Crossreactive clones showed significantly weaker SARS-CoV-2-driven expansion than monoreactive clones, consistent with antigenic imprinting. Crossreactivity analysis centred on spike protein, so crossreactivity against other viral proteins was not assessed.

Uncultured naive and memory CD4+ T cell DNA received deep-resolution immunoSEQ TCR-beta sequencing. The study's processing was this. During preprocessing, nonproductive sequences were removed, along with CDR3s that did not begin with C, did not end with F or W, or were shorter than 7 amino acids. Cultured and uncultured naive and memory CD4+ repertoires were searched for CDR3s previously identified as spike- and CEF-reactive. Pairwise Levenshtein distance, computed with the stringdist R package after three terminal residues were trimmed from each end, was used as the measure of CDR3 homology. TCRdb mirrors the immuneACCESS table, restricted to in-frame sequences. Some clones are absent from its copies; in checked studies, under half trace to an unresolved V gene, and the reason for the others is unknown. Clone size and the V and J calls come from that table; the DNA yielded D and trimming. The sample profile shows approximately 64,000 clones; less than 95% of them were found once. The ten largest account for roughly 0.14% of the sample.

Inclusive of the bounding cysteine and phenylalanine, the CDR3 is 13 residues long. CDR3 DNA only is kept here, 39 bases in frame from base 1. The germline V gene provides CDR1 SGHTA and CDR2 FQGNSA. Trimming removed 1 base from V and 8 bases from J, leaving 11 bases between the germline ends. This TCR was recovered from a human donor in good health. Input material: naive CD4+ T cells from PBMCs. What the cell subset or site label conveys for this sample: naive CD4+ T cells isolated by negative enrichment. The chain links TRBV7-2 with TRBJ1-1; the D gene remains uncertain. The bases read TGTGCCAGCAGCTTAGATCGGCGCACCGAAGCTTTCTTT. Its protein product is CASSLDRRTEAFF.